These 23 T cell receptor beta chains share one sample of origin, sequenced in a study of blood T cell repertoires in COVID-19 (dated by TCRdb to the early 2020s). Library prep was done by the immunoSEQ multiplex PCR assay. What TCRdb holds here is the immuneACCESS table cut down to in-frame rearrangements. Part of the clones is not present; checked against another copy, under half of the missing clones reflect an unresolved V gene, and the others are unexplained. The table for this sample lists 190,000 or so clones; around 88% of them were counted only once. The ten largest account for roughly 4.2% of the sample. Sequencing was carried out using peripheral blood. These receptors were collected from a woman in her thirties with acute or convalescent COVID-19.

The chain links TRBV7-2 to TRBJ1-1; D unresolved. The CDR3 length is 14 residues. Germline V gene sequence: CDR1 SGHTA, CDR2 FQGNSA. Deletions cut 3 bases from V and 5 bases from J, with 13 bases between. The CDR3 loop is CASSFQAAGTEAFF. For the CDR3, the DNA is TGTGCCAGCAGCTTTCAGGCGGCGGGAACTGAAGCTTTCTTT.

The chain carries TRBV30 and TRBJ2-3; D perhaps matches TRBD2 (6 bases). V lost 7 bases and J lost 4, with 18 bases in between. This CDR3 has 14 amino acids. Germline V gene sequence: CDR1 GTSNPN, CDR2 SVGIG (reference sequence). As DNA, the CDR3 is TGTGCCTACAGTCCCGGGACTCTTGCAGATACGCAGTATTTT. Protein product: CAYSPGTLADTQYF.

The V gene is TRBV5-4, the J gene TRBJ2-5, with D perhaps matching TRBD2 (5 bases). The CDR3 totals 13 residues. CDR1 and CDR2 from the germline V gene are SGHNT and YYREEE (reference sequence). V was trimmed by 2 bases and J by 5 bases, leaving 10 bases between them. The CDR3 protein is CASSLDYSETQYF. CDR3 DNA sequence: TGTGCCAGCAGCTTAGACTATTCGGAGACCCAGTACTTC.

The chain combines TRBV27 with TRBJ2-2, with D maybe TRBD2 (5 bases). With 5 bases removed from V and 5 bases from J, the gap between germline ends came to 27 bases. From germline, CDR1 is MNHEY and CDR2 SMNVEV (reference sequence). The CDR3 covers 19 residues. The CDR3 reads CASSPWAHHSEIETGELFF. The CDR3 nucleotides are TGTGCCAGCAGTCCCTGGGCGCACCATAGCGAGATAGAGACCGGGGAGCTGTTTTTT.

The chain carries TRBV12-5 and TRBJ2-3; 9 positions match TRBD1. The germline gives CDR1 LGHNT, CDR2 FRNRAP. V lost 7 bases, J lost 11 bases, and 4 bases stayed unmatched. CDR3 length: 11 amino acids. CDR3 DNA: TGTGCTAGTGAGGGGACAGGGAGGCAGTATTTT. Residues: CASEGTGRQYF. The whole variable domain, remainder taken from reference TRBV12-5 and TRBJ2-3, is DARVTQTPRHKVTEMGQEVTMRCQPILGHNTVFWYRQTMMQGLELLAYFRNRAPLDDSGMPKDRFSAEMPDATLATLKIQPSEPRDSAVYFCASEGTGRQYFGPGTRLTVL.

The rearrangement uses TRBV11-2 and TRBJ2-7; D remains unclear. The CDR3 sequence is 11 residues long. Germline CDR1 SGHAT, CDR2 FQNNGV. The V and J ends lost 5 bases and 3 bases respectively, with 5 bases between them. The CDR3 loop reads CASSPGYEQYF. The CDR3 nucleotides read TGTGCCAGCAGCCCAGGCTACGAGCAGTACTTC. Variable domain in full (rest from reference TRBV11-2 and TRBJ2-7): EAGVAQSPRYKIIEKRQSVAFWCNPISGHATLYWYQQILGQGPKLLIQFQNNGVVDDSQLPKDRFSAERLKGVDSTLKIQPAKLEDSAVYLCASSPGYEQYFGPGTRLTVT.

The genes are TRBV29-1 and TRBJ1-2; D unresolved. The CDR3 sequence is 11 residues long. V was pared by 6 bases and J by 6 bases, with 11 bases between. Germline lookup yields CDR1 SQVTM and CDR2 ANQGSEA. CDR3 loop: CSVRGEDGYTF. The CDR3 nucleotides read TGCAGCGTACGGGGAGAAGATGGCTACACCTTC.

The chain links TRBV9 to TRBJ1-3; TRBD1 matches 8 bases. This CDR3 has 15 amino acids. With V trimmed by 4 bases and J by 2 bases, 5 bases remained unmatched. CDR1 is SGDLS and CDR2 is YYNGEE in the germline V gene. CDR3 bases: TGTGCCAGCAGCCAGGGGGCGACTCCTGGAAACACCATATATTTT. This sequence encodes CASSQGATPGNTIYF.

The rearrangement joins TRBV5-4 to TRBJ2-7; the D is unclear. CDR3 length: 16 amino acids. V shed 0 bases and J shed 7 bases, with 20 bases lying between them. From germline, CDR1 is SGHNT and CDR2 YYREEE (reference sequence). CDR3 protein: CASSLDGSGRWFEQYF. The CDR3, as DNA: TGTGCCAGCAGCTTGGATGGGTCAGGTAGATGGTTTGAGCAGTACTTC.

The chain's CDR3 is CASSEGRGSNYGYTF. In nucleotides, the CDR3 is TGTGCCAGCAGTGAAGGCAGGGGTTCTAACTATGGCTACACCTTC. The genes are TRBV2 and TRBJ1-2, with D maybe TRBD1 (6 bases). Germline V gives CDR1 SNHLY, CDR2 FYNNEI. The CDR3 is made up of 15 amino acids. The V gene lost 1 base and the J gene lost 0 bases, with 9 bases spanning the gap.

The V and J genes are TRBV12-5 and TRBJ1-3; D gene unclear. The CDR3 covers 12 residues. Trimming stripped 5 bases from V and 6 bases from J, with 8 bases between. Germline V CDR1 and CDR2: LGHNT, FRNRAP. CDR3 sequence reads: CASGPPSNTIYF. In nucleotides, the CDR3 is TGTGCTAGTGGTCCTCCTTCAAACACCATATATTTT.

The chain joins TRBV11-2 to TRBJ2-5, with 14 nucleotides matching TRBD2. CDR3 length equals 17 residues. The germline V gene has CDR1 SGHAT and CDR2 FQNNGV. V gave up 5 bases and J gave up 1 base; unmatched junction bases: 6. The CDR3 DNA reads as TGTGCCAGCAGCCTCGGAGGGACTAGCGGGGGCCAAGAGACCCAGTACTTC. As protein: CASSLGGTSGGQETQYF.

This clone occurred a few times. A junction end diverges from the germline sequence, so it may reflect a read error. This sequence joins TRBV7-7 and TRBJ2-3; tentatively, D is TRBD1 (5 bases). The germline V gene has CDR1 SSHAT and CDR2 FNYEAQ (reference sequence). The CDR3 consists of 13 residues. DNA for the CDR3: TGTGCTAGCAGCCGACAGTACAGGGATACGCAGTATTTT. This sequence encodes CASSRQYRDTQYF.

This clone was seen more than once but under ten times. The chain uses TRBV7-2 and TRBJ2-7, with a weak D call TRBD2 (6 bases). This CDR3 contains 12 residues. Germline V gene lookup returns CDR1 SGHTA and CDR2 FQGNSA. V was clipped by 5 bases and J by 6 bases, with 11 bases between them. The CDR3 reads CASSLGTFEQYF. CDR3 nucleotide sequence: TGTGCCAGCAGCCTCGGGACTTTCGAGCAGTACTTC. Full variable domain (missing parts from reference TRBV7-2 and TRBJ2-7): GAGVSQSPSNKVTEKGKDVELRCDPISGHTALYWYRQSLGQGLEFLIYFQGNSAPDKSGLPSDRFSAERTGGSVSTLTIQRTQQEDSAVYLCASSLGTFEQYFGPGTRLTVT.

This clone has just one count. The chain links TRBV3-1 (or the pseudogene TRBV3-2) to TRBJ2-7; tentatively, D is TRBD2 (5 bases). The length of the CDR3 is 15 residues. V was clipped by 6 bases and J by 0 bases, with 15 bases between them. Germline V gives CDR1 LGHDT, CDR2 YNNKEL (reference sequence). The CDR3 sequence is CASSRTGESSYEQYF. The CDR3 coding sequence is TGTGCCAGCAGTAGGACCGGGGAGAGCTCCTACGAGCAGTACTTC.

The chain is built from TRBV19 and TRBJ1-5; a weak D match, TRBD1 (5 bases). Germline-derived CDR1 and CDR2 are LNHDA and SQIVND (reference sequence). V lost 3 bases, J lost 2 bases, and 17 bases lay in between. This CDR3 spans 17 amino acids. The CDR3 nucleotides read TGTGCCAGTAGTATCCCGCCAGGGTACTCTGGCAATCAGCCCCAGCATTTT. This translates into CASSIPPGYSGNQPQHF.

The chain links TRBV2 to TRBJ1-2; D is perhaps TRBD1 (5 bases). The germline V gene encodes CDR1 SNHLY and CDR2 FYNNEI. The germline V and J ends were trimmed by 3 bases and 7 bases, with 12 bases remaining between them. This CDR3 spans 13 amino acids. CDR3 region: CASSEGPGGGYTF. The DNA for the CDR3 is TGTGCCAGCAGTGAGGGACCCGGGGGTGGCTACACCTTC.

Here the CDR3 reads CASSILANTGELFF. The CDR3 coding sequence is TGTGCCAGTAGTATCCTTGCGAACACCGGGGAGCTGTTTTTT. The chain couples TRBV19 to TRBJ2-2; D call uncertain. Trimming left V 3 bases short and J 0 bases short, with 5 bases between. The germline V gene has CDR1 LNHDA and CDR2 SQIVND (reference sequence). The CDR3 loop spans 14 amino acids.

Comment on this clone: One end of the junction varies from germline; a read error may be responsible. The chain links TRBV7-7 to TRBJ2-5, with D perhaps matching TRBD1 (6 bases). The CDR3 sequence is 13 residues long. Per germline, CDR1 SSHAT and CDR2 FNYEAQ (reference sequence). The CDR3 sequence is CASSNSRGQYQYF. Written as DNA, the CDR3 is TGTGCTAGCAGCAATAGCAGGGGTCAATATCAGTACTTC.

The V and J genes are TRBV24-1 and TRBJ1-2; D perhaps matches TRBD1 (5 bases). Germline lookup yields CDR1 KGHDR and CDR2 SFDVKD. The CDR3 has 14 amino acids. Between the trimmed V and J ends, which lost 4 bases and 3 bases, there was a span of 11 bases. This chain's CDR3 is CATSDARGDYGYTF. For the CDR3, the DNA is TGTGCCACCAGTGACGCGCGGGGGGACTATGGCTACACCTTC.

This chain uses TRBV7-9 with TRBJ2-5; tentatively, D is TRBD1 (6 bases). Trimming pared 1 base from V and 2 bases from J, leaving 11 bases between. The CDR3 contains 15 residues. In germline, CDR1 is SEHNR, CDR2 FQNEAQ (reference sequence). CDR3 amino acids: CASSLGGQGQETQYF. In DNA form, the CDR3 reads TGTGCCAGCAGCTTAGGGGGACAAGGGCAAGAGACCCAGTACTTC. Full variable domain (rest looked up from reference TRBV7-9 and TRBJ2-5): DTGVSQNPRHKITKRGQNVTFRCDPISEHNRLYWYRQTLGQGPEFLTYFQNEAQLEKSRLLSDRFSAERPKGSFSTLEIQRTEQGDSAMYLCASSLGGQGQETQYFGPGTRLLVL.

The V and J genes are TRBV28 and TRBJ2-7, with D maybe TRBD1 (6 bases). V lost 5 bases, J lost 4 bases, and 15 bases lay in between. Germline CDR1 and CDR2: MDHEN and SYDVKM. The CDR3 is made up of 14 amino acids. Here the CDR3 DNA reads TGTGCCAGCAGTCTTTGGGGACACCTTTACGAGCAGTACTTC. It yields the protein CASSLWGHLYEQYF.

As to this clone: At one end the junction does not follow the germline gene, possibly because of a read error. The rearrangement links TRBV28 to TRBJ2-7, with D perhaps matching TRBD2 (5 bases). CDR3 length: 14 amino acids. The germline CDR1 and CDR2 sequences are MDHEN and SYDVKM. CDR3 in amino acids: CASQDARKEAARDF. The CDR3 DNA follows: TGTGCCAGCCAGGACGCTCGCAAGGAAGCTGCGCGGGACTTC. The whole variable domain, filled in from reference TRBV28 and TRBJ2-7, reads DVKVTQSSRYLVKRTGEKVFLECVQDMDHENMFWYRQDPGLGLRLIYFSYDVKMKEKGDIPEGYSVSREKKERFSLILESASTNQTSMYLCASQDARKEAARDFGPGTRLTVT.